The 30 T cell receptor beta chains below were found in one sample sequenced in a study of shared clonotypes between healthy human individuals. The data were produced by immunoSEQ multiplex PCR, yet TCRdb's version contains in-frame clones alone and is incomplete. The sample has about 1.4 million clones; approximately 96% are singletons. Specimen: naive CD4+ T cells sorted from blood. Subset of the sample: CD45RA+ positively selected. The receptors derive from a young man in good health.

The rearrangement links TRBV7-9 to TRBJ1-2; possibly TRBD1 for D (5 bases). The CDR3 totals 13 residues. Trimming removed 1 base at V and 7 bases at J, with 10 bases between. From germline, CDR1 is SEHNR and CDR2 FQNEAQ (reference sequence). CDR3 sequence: CASSLERGSGYTF. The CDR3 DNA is TGTGCCAGCAGCTTAGAAAGGGGTAGTGGCTACACCTTC.

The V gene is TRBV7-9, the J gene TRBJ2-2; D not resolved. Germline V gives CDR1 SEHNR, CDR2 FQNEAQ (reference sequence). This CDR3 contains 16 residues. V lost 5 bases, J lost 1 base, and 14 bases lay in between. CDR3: CASSGLPQWNTGELFF. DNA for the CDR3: TGTGCCAGCAGCGGGCTCCCTCAGTGGAACACCGGGGAGCTGTTTTTT.

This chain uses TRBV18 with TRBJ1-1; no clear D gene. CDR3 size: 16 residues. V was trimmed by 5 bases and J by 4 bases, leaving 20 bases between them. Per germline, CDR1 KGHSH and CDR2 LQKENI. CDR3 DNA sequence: TGTGCCAGCTCAAAAACCGTTGTTCCGAGAGTCACTGAAGCTTTCTTT. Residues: CASSKTVVPRVTEAFF.

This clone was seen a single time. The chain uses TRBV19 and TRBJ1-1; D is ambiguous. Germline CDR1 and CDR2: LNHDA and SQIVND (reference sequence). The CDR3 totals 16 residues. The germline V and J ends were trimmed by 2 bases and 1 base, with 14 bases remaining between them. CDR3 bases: TGTGCCAGTAGTATATCATCCGGGCCGGCGAACACTGAAGCTTTCTTT. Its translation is CASSISSGPANTEAFF.

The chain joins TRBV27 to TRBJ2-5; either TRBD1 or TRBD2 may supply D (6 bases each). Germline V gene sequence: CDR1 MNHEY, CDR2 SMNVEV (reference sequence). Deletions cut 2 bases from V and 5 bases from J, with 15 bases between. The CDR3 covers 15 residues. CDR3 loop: CASSLRGDWRETQYF. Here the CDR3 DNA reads TGTGCCAGCAGTTTAAGGGGGGACTGGAGGGAGACCCAGTACTTC.

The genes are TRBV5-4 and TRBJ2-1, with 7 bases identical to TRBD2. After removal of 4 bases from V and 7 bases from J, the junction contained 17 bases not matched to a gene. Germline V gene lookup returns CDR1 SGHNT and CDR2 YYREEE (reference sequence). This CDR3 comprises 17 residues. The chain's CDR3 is CASSPPGGQGLGNEQFF. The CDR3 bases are TGTGCCAGCAGCCCCCCGGGGGGTCAGGGCTTAGGAAATGAGCAGTTCTTC.

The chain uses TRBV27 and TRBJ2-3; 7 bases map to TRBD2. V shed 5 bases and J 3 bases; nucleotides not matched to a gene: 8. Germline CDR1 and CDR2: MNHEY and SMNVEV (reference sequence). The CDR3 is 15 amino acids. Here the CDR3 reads CASSPWGGSTDTQYF. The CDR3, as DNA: TGTGCCAGCAGTCCCTGGGGGGGGTCTACAGATACGCAGTATTTT.

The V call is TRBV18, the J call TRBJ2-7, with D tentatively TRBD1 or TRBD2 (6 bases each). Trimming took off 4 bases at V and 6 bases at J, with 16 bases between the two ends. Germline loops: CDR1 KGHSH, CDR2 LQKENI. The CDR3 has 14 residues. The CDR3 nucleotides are TGTGCCAGCTCACTAGGGGGGAGTGTGCGCGAGCAGTACTTC. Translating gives CASSLGGSVREQYF.

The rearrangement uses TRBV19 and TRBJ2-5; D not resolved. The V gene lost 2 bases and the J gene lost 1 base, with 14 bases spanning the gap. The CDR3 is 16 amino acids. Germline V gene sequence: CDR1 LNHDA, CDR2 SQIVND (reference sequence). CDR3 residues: CASSITRRLSQETQYF. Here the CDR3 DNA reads TGTGCCAGTAGTATAACTCGTCGCTTATCCCAAGAGACCCAGTACTTC.

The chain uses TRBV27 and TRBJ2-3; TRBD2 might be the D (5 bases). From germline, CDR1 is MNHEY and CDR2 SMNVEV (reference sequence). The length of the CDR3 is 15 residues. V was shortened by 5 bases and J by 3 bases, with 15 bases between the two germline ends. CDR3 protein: CASSQRVKRTDTQYF. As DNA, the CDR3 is TGTGCCAGCAGTCAAAGGGTGAAGCGGACAGATACGCAGTATTTT.

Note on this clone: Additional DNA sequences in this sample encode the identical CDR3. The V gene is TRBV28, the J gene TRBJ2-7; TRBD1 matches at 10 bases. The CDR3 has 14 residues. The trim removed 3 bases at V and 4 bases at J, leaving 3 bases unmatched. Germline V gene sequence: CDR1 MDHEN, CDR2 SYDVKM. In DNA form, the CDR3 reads TGTGCCAGCAGTTTTCCGGGACAGGGGTACGAGCAGTACTTC. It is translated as CASSFPGQGYEQYF.

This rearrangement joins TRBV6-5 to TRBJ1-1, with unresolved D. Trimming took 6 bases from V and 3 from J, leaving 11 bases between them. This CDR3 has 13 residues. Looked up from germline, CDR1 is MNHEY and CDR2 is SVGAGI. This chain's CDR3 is CASSHLGDTEAFF. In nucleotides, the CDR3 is TGTGCCAGCAGCCATCTCGGTGACACTGAAGCTTTCTTT.

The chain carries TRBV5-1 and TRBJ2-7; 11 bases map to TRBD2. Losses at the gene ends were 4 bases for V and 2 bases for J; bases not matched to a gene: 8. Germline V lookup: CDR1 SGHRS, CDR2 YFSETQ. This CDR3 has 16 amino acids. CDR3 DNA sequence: TGCGCCAGCAGCGCTTTGACTAGCGGGAAAACCTACGAGCAGTACTTC. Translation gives CASSALTSGKTYEQYF. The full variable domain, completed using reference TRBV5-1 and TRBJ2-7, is KAGVTQTPRYLIKTRGQQVTLSCSPISGHRSVSWYQQTPGQGLQFLFEYFSETQRNKGNFPGRFSGRQFSNSRSEMNVSTLELGDSALYLCASSALTSGKTYEQYFGPGTRLTVT.

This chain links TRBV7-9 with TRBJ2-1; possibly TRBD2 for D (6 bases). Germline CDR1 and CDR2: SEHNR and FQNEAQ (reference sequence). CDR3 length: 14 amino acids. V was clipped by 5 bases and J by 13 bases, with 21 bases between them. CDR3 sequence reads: CASSHKTTRDKQFF. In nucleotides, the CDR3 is TGTGCCAGCAGCCACAAAACGACTAGAGACAAACAGTTCTTC.

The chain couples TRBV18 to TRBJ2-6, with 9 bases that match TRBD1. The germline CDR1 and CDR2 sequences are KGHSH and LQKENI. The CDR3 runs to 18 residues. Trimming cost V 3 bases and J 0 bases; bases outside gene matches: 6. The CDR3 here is CASSPRQGGNSGANVLTF. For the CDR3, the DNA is TGTGCCAGCTCACCGCGACAGGGGGGTAACTCTGGGGCCAACGTCCTGACTTTC.

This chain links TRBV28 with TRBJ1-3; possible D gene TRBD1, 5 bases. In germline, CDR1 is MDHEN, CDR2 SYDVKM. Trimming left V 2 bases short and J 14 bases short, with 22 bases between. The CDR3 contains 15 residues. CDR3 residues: CASSLPGLAPAEVYF. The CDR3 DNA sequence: TGTGCCAGCAGTTTACCGGGACTTGCCCCTGCAGAAGTATATTTT. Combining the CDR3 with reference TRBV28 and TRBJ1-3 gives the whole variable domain DVKVTQSSRYLVKRTGEKVFLECVQDMDHENMFWYRQDPGLGLRLIYFSYDVKMKEKGDIPEGYSVSREKKERFSLILESASTNQTSMYLCASSLPGLAPAEVYFGEGSWLTVV.

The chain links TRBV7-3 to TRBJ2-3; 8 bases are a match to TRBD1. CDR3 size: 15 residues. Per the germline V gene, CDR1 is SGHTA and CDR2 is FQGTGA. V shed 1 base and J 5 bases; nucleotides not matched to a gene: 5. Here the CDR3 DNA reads TGTGCCAGCAGCTTAAATCAGGGGGCCATAGATACGCAGTATTTT. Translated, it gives CASSLNQGAIDTQYF.

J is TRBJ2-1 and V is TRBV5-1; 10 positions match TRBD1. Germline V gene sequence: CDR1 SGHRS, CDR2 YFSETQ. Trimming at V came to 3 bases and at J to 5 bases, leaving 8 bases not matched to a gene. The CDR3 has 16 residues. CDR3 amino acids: CASSSSRDRGDNEQFF. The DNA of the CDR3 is TGCGCCAGCAGCTCTTCCAGGGACAGGGGAGACAATGAGCAGTTCTTC. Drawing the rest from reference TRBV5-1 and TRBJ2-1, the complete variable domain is KAGVTQTPRYLIKTRGQQVTLSCSPISGHRSVSWYQQTPGQGLQFLFEYFSETQRNKGNFPGRFSGRQFSNSRSEMNVSTLELGDSALYLCASSSSRDRGDNEQFFGPGTRLTVL.

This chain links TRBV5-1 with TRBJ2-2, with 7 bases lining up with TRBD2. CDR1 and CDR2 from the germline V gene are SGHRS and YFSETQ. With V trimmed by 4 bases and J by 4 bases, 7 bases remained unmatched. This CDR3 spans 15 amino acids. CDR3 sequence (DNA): TGCGCCAGCAGCATGACTAGCCTGGGCACCGGGGAGCTGTTTTTT. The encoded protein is CASSMTSLGTGELFF. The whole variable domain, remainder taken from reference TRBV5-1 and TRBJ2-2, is KAGVTQTPRYLIKTRGQQVTLSCSPISGHRSVSWYQQTPGQGLQFLFEYFSETQRNKGNFPGRFSGRQFSNSRSEMNVSTLELGDSALYLCASSMTSLGTGELFFGEGSRLTVL.

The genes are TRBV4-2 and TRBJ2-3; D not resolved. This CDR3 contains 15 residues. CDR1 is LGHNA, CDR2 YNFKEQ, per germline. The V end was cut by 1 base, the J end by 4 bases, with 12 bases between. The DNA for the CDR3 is TGTGCCAGCAGCCAAGTCGGAGTAGCCCCAGATACGCAGTATTTT. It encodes CASSQVGVAPDTQYF.

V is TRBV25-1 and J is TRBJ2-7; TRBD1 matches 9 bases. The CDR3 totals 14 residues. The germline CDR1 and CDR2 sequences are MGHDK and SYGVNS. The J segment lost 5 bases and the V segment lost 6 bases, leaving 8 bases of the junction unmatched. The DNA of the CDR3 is TGTGCCAGCAGCTTTAAGGGGGACAGGGACGAGCAGTACTTC. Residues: CASSFKGDRDEQYF.

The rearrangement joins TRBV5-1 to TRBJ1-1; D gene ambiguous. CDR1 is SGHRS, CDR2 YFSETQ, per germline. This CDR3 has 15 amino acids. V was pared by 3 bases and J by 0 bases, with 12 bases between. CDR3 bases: TGCGCCAGCAGCTCTCATGGGCGTTTGAACACTGAAGCTTTCTTT. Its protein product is CASSSHGRLNTEAFF. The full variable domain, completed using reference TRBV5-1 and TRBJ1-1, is KAGVTQTPRYLIKTRGQQVTLSCSPISGHRSVSWYQQTPGQGLQFLFEYFSETQRNKGNFPGRFSGRQFSNSRSEMNVSTLELGDSALYLCASSSHGRLNTEAFFGQGTRLTVV.

The CDR3 DNA reads TGTGCCAGCAGGATAGGACCTCTGGAGACCCAGTACTTC. Its protein product is CASRIGPLETQYF. This rearrangement joins TRBV6-5 to TRBJ2-5; no clear D gene. There are 13 residues in the CDR3. Germline loops: CDR1 MNHEY, CDR2 SVGAGI. Trimming removed 6 bases from V and 5 bases from J, with 13 bases in between.

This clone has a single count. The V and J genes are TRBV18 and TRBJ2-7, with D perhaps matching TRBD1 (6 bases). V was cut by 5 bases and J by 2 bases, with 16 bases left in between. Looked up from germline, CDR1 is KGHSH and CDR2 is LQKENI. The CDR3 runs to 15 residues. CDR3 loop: CASSTQGPPAYEQYF. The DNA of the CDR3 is TGTGCCAGCTCAACACAGGGTCCCCCAGCCTACGAGCAGTACTTC.

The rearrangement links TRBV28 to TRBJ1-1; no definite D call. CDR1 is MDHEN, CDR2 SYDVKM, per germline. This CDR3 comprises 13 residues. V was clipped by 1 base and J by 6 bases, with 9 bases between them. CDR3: CASSLLNPAEAFF. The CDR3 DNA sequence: TGTGCCAGCAGTTTATTGAACCCGGCTGAAGCTTTCTTT.

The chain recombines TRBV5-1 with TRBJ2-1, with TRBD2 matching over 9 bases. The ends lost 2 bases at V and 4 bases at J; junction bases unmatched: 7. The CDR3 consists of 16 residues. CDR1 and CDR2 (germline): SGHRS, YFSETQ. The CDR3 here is CASSFGLASHYNEQFF. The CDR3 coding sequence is TGCGCCAGCAGCTTTGGACTAGCGTCCCATTACAATGAGCAGTTCTTC. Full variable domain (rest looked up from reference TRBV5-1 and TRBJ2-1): KAGVTQTPRYLIKTRGQQVTLSCSPISGHRSVSWYQQTPGQGLQFLFEYFSETQRNKGNFPGRFSGRQFSNSRSEMNVSTLELGDSALYLCASSFGLASHYNEQFFGPGTRLTVL.

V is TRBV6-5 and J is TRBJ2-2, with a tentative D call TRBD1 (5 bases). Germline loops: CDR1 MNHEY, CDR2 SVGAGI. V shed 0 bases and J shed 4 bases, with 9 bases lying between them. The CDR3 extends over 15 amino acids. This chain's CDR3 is CASSYSTVPTGELFF. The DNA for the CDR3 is TGTGCCAGCAGTTACTCGACAGTTCCCACCGGGGAGCTGTTTTTT.

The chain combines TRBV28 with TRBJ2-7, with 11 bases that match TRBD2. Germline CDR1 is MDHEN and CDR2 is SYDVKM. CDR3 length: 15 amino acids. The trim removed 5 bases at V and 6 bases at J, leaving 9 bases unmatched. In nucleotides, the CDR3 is TGTGCCAGCAGTCCCGTAGCGGGAGGGCCGGCCGAGCAGTACTTC. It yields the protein CASSPVAGGPAEQYF.

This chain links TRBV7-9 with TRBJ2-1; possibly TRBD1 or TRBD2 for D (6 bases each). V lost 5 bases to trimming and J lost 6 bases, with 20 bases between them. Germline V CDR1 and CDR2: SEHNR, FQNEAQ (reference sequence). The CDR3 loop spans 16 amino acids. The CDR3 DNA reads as TGTGCCAGCAGCAAAATCTCGTTACAGGGAGGCAATGAGCAGTTCTTC. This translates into CASSKISLQGGNEQFF.

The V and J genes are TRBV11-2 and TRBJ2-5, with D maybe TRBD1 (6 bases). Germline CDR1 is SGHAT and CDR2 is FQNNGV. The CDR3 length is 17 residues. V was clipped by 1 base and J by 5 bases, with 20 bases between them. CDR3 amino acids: CASSLGLGHPKGETQYF. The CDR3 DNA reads TGTGCCAGCAGCTTAGGATTGGGACACCCTAAAGGGGAGACCCAGTACTTC.